These 8 T cell receptor beta chains were sequenced from one sample in a study of blood T cell repertoires in COVID-19. Sequencing used immunoSEQ multiplex PCR; TCRdb keeps in-frame clones, though not all of them. Among approximately 240,000 clones listed, approximately 90% were seen once. What was sequenced was PBMCs or T cells enriched from blood (not recorded which). These receptors all stem from a woman aged 18-29 years in a cohort exposed to, infected with or recovered from COVID-19 (not recorded which).

The chain is built from TRBV4-1 and TRBJ2-1, with D hard to call. The CDR3 extends over 14 amino acids. Trimming pared 1 base from V and 7 bases from J, leaving 11 bases between. CDR1 is MGHRA, CDR2 YSYEKL, per germline. The CDR3 protein is CASSQAHYENEQFF. The CDR3 DNA is TGCGCCAGCAGCCAAGCTCACTACGAAAATGAGCAGTTCTTC.

The V gene is TRBV19, the J gene TRBJ1-2; 9 bases map to TRBD1. The CDR3 runs to 14 residues. Germline CDR1 reads LNHDA; CDR2 reads SQIVND (reference sequence). With V trimmed by 9 bases and J by 1 base, 6 bases remained unmatched. CDR3 bases: TGTGCCAGCAACCGGGACAGGGATAACTATGGCTACACCTTC. Translation: CASNRDRDNYGYTF.

The chain carries TRBV10-3 and TRBJ1-1; 9 bases are a match to TRBD1. CDR3 length: 13 amino acids. Germline V gene lookup returns CDR1 ENHRY and CDR2 SYGVKD. V gave up 4 bases and J gave up 6 bases; unmatched junction bases: 3. In nucleotides, the CDR3 is TGTGCCATCAGTGGGACAGGGGTCGCTGAAGCTTTCTTT. Amino acids: CAISGTGVAEAFF.

The gene calls are TRBV19 and TRBJ1-1; TRBD1 matches at 8 bases. In germline, CDR1 is LNHDA, CDR2 SQIVND (reference sequence). Unmatched junction bases numbered 9, after V lost 7 bases and J lost 8 bases. The CDR3 extends over 13 amino acids. CDR3 bases: TGTGCCAGTAATCACAGGGGGTCGGAAGAAGCTTTCTTT. Its translation is CASNHRGSEEAFF. Full variable domain (outside the CDR3, taken from reference TRBV19 and TRBJ1-1): DGGITQSPKYLFRKEGQNVTLSCEQNLNHDAMYWYRQDPGQGLRLIYYSQIVNDFQKGDIAEGYSVSREKKESFPLTVTSAQKNPTAFYLCASNHRGSEEAFFGQGTRLTVV.

This sequence joins TRBV9 and TRBJ1-1; tentative D call: TRBD1 (6 bases). This CDR3 is built from 18 residues. Germline-derived CDR1 and CDR2 are SGDLS and YYNGEE. Deletions cut 0 bases from V and 5 bases from J, with 23 bases between. This chain's CDR3 is CASSVGFLDGGASTEAFF. CDR3 nucleotide sequence: TGTGCCAGCAGCGTAGGTTTCCTAGATGGGGGGGCGAGTACTGAAGCTTTCTTT.

V usage is TRBV27 and J usage is TRBJ1-5, with D possibly TRBD1 on 6 matching bases. Germline-derived CDR1 and CDR2 are MNHEY and SMNVEV (reference sequence). The CDR3 length is 13 residues. The germline V and J ends were trimmed by 5 bases and 4 bases, with 9 bases remaining between them. Written as DNA, the CDR3 is TGTGCCAGCAGTACCCAGGGGAATCAGCCCCAGCATTTT. Protein product: CASSTQGNQPQHF.

This clone was counted once. The chain couples TRBV28 to TRBJ2-2; 7 positions agree with TRBD1. Germline V gene data show CDR1 as MDHEN and CDR2 as SYDVKM. The CDR3 contains 14 residues. V dropped 3 bases and J dropped 5; count of bases not matched to a gene: 3. CDR3 in DNA: TGTGCCAGCAGTTTGGGACAGATTACCGGGGAGCTGTTTTTT. Translation gives CASSLGQITGELFF.

This clone has just one count. The V gene is TRBV7-8, the J gene TRBJ2-1; 8 bases align to TRBD2. CDR3 length equals 16 residues. Germline CDR1 and CDR2: SGHVS and FQNEAQ. With V trimmed by 4 bases and J by 2 bases, 7 bases remained unmatched. This CDR3 reads CASSSHPGGAYNEQFF. CDR3 bases: TGTGCCAGCAGCTCCCATCCGGGAGGGGCCTACAATGAGCAGTTCTTC. Full variable domain (missing parts from reference TRBV7-8 and TRBJ2-1): GAGVSQSPRYKVAKRGQDVALRCDPISGHVSLFWYQQALGQGPEFLTYFQNEAQLDKSGLPSDRFFAERPEGSVSTLKIQRTQQEDSAVYLCASSSHPGGAYNEQFFGPGTRLTVL.